This entry lists 18 T cell receptor beta chains sequenced from one sample in a study of blood T cell repertoires in COVID-19. Clones were read by immunoSEQ multiplex PCR, and TCRdb kept only the in-frame ones, dropping some. The sample lists roughly 450,000 clones, less than 95% occurring once. Sequencing was carried out using PBMCs or T cells enriched from blood (not recorded which). Receptor source: a man aged 18 to 30 who had recovered from COVID-19.

The J gene is TRBJ2-7, the V gene TRBV6-5, with a weak D call TRBD1 (5 bases). The CDR3 length is 16 residues. Germline CDR1 MNHEY, CDR2 SVGAGI. Trimming took 0 bases from V and 2 from J, leaving 14 bases between them. The CDR3 sequence: CASSYSILAGPYEQYF. Written as DNA, the CDR3 is TGTGCCAGCAGTTACTCGATATTAGCAGGGCCCTACGAGCAGTACTTC.

The V and J genes are TRBV4-2 and TRBJ2-5, with 9 bases fitting TRBD2. The CDR3 length is 16 residues. V lost 3 bases to trimming and J lost 5 bases; unmatched junction nucleotides: 10. Germline loops: CDR1 LGHNA, CDR2 YNFKEQ. CDR3 region: CASSHIAGDRGETQYF. CDR3 sequence (DNA): TGTGCCAGCAGCCACATAGCGGGAGACCGGGGGGAGACCCAGTACTTC.

The rearrangement uses TRBV10-3 and TRBJ2-7; 9 bases line up with TRBD1. The junction had 24 bases not matched to a gene; V was cut back by 7 bases and J by 5 bases. Germline loops: CDR1 ENHRY, CDR2 SYGVKD. This CDR3 is 19 amino acids long. The CDR3 is CAITSRPGLGTGFIHEQYF. The CDR3 nucleotides read TGTGCCATCACTTCCCGACCGGGGTTAGGGACAGGGTTTATCCACGAGCAGTACTTC.

This chain joins TRBV2 and TRBJ2-7; D uncertain. CDR3 length: 11 residues. CDR1 and CDR2 (germline): SNHLY, FYNNEI. The V end lost 6 bases, the J end lost 4 bases, and 7 bases lay between the germline ends. This chain's CDR3 is CASSPQYEQYF. As DNA, the CDR3 is TGTGCCAGCAGCCCACAGTACGAGCAGTACTTC.

The chain combines TRBV28 with TRBJ2-6; 8 bases are a match to TRBD2. Trimming removed 4 bases from V and 1 base from J; junction bases left unmatched: 9. The CDR3 sequence is 18 residues long. Per germline, CDR1 MDHEN and CDR2 SYDVKM. This CDR3 reads CASSSPGGRLSGANVLTF. The CDR3 DNA is TGTGCCAGCAGTTCGCCGGGGGGGCGCTTGTCTGGGGCCAACGTCCTGACTTTC. The full variable domain, completed using reference TRBV28 and TRBJ2-6, is DVKVTQSSRYLVKRTGEKVFLECVQDMDHENMFWYRQDPGLGLRLIYFSYDVKMKEKGDIPEGYSVSREKKERFSLILESASTNQTSMYLCASSSPGGRLSGANVLTFGAGSRLTVL.

The V call is TRBV7-6, the J call TRBJ2-1; D gene uncertain. V dropped 5 bases and J dropped 0 bases, with 11 bases sitting between them. The CDR3 runs to 15 residues. Germline CDR1 is SGHVS and CDR2 is FNYEAQ. The CDR3: CASSRTQSSYNEQFF. In nucleotides, the CDR3 is TGTGCCAGCAGCCGTACACAGAGCTCCTACAATGAGCAGTTCTTC.

The gene calls are TRBV19 and TRBJ2-2; 9 nucleotides line up with TRBD1. The V gene end was trimmed by 5 bases and the J gene end by 3 bases; junction bases not matched to a gene: 13. Germline-derived CDR1 and CDR2 are LNHDA and SQIVND (reference sequence). The CDR3 totals 18 residues. Here the CDR3 DNA reads TGTGCCAGTAGTTCACCCCCTCGGGGACAGGGTGACACCGGGGAGCTGTTTTTT. This sequence encodes CASSSPPRGQGDTGELFF.

The rearrangement joins TRBV19 to TRBJ2-3, with TRBD1 matching over 8 bases. V shed 6 bases and J 4 bases; nucleotides not matched to a gene: 6. The CDR3 is 14 amino acids. CDR1 is LNHDA, CDR2 SQIVND, per germline (reference sequence). CDR3 region: CASSKDRAADTQYF. DNA of the CDR3: TGTGCCAGTAGCAAGGACAGGGCGGCAGATACGCAGTATTTT.

The chain uses TRBV21-1 and TRBJ2-5; TRBD2 is taken as the D call from the table, unchecked against the DNA. TRBV21-1 is an annotated pseudogene. This CDR3 is 16 amino acids long. CDR3 protein: CASSTQRLAGPRTQYF. DNA of the CDR3: TGTGCCAGCAGCACTCAGCGACTAGCGGGACCGAGGACCCAGTACTTC.

V is TRBV5-1 and J is TRBJ1-1; 8 bases match TRBD1. The CDR3 length is 14 residues. CDR1 is SGHRS, CDR2 YFSETQ, per germline. The ends lost 4 bases at V and 4 bases at J; junction bases unmatched: 6. The CDR3 loop is CASSPRGPGTEAFF. The CDR3 region has the DNA TGCGCCAGCAGCCCCAGGGGGCCGGGCACTGAAGCTTTCTTT.

The V gene is TRBV10-1, the J gene TRBJ1-1; D is uncertain. Germline V gives CDR1 WNHNN, CDR2 SYGVQD (reference sequence). V dropped 0 bases and J dropped 1 base, with 6 bases sitting between them. The length of the CDR3 is 14 residues. The CDR3 reads CASSESTGNTEAFF. In DNA, the CDR3 is TGCGCCAGCAGTGAGTCGACGGGGAACACTGAAGCTTTCTTT.

The J gene is TRBJ2-7, the V gene TRBV2, with TRBD2 matching over 7 bases. The ends lost 5 bases at V and 3 bases at J; junction bases unmatched: 7. In germline, CDR1 is SNHLY, CDR2 FYNNEI. The CDR3 has 14 residues. DNA of the CDR3: TGTGCCAGCAGTTTGACTAGCTTCGGCTACGAGCAGTACTTC. It yields the protein CASSLTSFGYEQYF. Based on the CDR3 plus reference TRBV2 and TRBJ2-7, the full variable domain is EPEVTQTPSHQVTQMGQEVILRCVPISNHLYFYWYRQILGQKVEFLVSFYNNEISEKSEIFDDQFSVERPDGSNFTLKIRSTKLEDSAMYFCASSLTSFGYEQYFGPGTRLTVT.

The V call is TRBV30, the J call TRBJ1-5; the D gene is possibly TRBD1 (6 bases). The CDR3 sequence is 13 residues long. Germline V gene data show CDR1 as GTSNPN and CDR2 as SVGIG (reference sequence). Trimming pared 2 bases from V and 8 bases from J, leaving 13 bases between. This chain's CDR3 is CAWSPTGLKPQHF. CDR3 DNA: TGTGCCTGGAGTCCAACAGGGTTAAAGCCCCAGCATTTT.

This rearrangement joins TRBV7-9 to TRBJ1-2; 10 bases align to TRBD1. Per the germline V gene, CDR1 is SEHNR and CDR2 is FQNEAQ (reference sequence). The V segment lost 7 bases and the J segment 8 bases; nucleotides outside the gene matches: 10. The CDR3 has 14 residues. The CDR3 DNA reads TGTGCCAGCACCAAGGACAGGGGGGAAGTAGGCTACACCTTC. Translated, it gives CASTKDRGEVGYTF.

This clone was seen a handful of times. The chain couples TRBV5-1 to TRBJ2-4; 9 bases line up with TRBD2. Losses at the gene ends were 4 bases for V and 7 bases for J; bases not matched to a gene: 12. Per the germline V gene, CDR1 is SGHRS and CDR2 is YFSETQ. The CDR3 runs to 16 residues. The CDR3 DNA follows: TGCGCCAGCAGCCTCGATGCGGGAGGGCCAGGGAACATTCAGTACTTC. Translation gives CASSLDAGGPGNIQYF.

This chain links TRBV28 with TRBJ1-2; D is perhaps TRBD1 (5 bases). Germline assignment: CDR1 MDHEN and CDR2 SYDVKM. V gave up 5 bases and J gave up 2 bases, with 9 bases separating them. This CDR3 comprises 13 residues. The CDR3 here is CASSRGGNYGYTF. CDR3 in DNA: TGTGCCAGCAGTAGGGGAGGGAACTATGGCTACACCTTC.

The chain combines TRBV6-5 with TRBJ1-4; D unresolved. V shed 4 bases and J shed 4 bases, with 10 bases lying between them. Germline V gene lookup returns CDR1 MNHEY and CDR2 SVGAGI. CDR3 length: 14 residues. The CDR3 is CASSSPSINEKLFF. DNA for the CDR3: TGTGCCAGCAGTTCCCCAAGCATTAATGAAAAACTGTTTTTT.

The genes are TRBV15 and TRBJ1-1; 8 bases match TRBD1. This CDR3 has 14 amino acids. Germline V gives CDR1 LNHNV, CDR2 YYDKDF (reference sequence). The ends lost 6 bases at V and 0 bases at J; junction bases unmatched: 3. DNA for the CDR3: TGTGCCACCAGGGACAGGGCGATGAACACTGAAGCTTTCTTT. It is translated as CATRDRAMNTEAFF. Drawing the rest from reference TRBV15 and TRBJ1-1, the complete variable domain is DAMVIQNPRYQVTQFGKPVTLSCSQTLNHNVMYWYQQKSSQAPKLLFHYYDKDFNNEADTPDNFQSRRPNTSFCFLDIRSPGLGDTAMYLCATRDRAMNTEAFFGQGTRLTVV.